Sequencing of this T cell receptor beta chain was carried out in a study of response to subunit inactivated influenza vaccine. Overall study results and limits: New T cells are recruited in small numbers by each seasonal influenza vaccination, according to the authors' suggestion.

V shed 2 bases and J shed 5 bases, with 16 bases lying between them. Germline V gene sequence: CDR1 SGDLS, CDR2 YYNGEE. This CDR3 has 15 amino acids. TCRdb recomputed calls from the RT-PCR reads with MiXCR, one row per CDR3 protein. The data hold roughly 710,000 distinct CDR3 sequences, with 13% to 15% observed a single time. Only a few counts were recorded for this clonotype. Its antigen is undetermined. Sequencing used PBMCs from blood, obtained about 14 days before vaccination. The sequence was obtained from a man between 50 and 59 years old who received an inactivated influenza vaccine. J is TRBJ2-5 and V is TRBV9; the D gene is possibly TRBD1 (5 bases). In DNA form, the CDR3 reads TGTGCCAGCAGCGTGGGATCTGGGGCCGGGGAGACCCAGTACTTC. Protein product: CASSVGSGAGETQYF.